Presented here are 16 T cell receptor beta chains from one specimen sequenced in a study of beta chain features in type 1 diabetes. The authors reverse transcribed all of the isolated RNA, so sequencing captured expressed TCRB transcripts. Libraries were prepared by immunoSEQ multiplex PCR; TCRdb keeps only in-frame clonotypes and omits some of them. The table has 350,000 to 400,000 clones, approximately 16% seen once. The sequenced sample consisted of naive CD4+ T cells from blood. Receptor source: a woman between 18 and 29 years old in good health.

The V and J genes are TRBV15 and TRBJ2-7; 7 bases line up with TRBD1. The CDR3 runs to 13 residues. Germline CDR1 reads LNHNV; CDR2 reads YYDKDF (reference sequence). The J segment lost 1 base and the V segment lost 8 bases, leaving 5 bases of the junction unmatched. The CDR3 region has the DNA TGTGCCACCGCTCGGGACAGATCCTACGAGCAGTACTTC. It encodes CATARDRSYEQYF.

V usage is TRBV19 and J usage is TRBJ2-3; D is possibly TRBD1 (6 bases). Germline CDR1 and CDR2: LNHDA and SQIVND (reference sequence). Trimming took off 5 bases at V and 4 bases at J, with 10 bases between the two ends. CDR3 length equals 13 residues. This CDR3 is CASSLQGADTQYF. CDR3 nucleotides: TGTGCCAGTAGTTTACAGGGCGCAGATACGCAGTATTTT.

The gene calls are TRBV19 and TRBJ1-5; no firm D call. V lost 3 bases and J lost 2, with 8 bases in between. CDR1 LNHDA and CDR2 SQIVND come from the germline V gene (reference sequence). CDR3 length equals 14 residues. The CDR3 DNA reads as TGTGCCAGTAGTATTGGTCGGGGCAATCAGCCCCAGCATTTT. Protein sequence: CASSIGRGNQPQHF.

The chain uses TRBV30 and TRBJ2-7, with D possibly TRBD1 on 6 matching bases. The V end lost 1 base, the J end lost 2 bases, and 12 bases lay between the germline ends. CDR1 is GTSNPN, CDR2 SVGIG, per germline (reference sequence). This CDR3 comprises 14 residues. As DNA, the CDR3 is TGTGCCTGGAGTGACGGACCAGGGGCCTACGAGCAGTACTTC. It specifies CAWSDGPGAYEQYF.

This clone turned up a few times. The chain employs TRBV4-2 and TRBJ2-7, with TRBD2 matching 7 bases. The CDR3 loop spans 22 amino acids. Per germline, CDR1 LGHNA and CDR2 YNFKEQ. Losses at the gene ends were 4 bases for V and 3 bases for J; bases not matched to a gene: 30. The CDR3 DNA sequence: TGTGCCAGCAGCCCTTCTAAGTTCCGTCGGCAAGGACTAGTGGTCCCCAACTACGAGCAGTACTTC. Its translation is CASSPSKFRRQGLVVPNYEQYF.

The table lists this clone with a few counts. This chain joins TRBV4-3 and TRBJ1-1, with D possibly TRBD1 on 5 matching bases. This CDR3 comprises 14 residues. CDR1 is LGHNA and CDR2 is YSLEER in the germline V gene. Trimming removed 1 base at V and 7 bases at J, with 13 bases between. CDR3 DNA sequence: TGCGCCAGCAGCCAAGTAGGCCAGGGAGGTGAAGCTTTCTTT. It specifies CASSQVGQGGEAFF.

This clone has more than one count but fewer than ten. The J gene is TRBJ2-7, the V gene TRBV19; 9 bases align to TRBD2. Germline lookup yields CDR1 LNHDA and CDR2 SQIVND (reference sequence). The CDR3 loop spans 15 amino acids. J lost 6 bases, V lost 3 bases, and 9 bases had no gene match. The DNA for the CDR3 is TGTGCCAGTAGTATCACATCAGCGGGAGGAATCGAGCAGTACTTC. It codes for CASSITSAGGIEQYF.

This clone was detected a few times. This chain links TRBV11-2 with TRBJ2-7; the match to TRBD2 covers 10 bases. The ends lost 3 bases at V and 5 bases at J; junction bases unmatched: 10. The CDR3 has 16 amino acids. Germline-derived CDR1 and CDR2 are SGHAT and FQNNGV. CDR3 in amino acids: CASSFRTSGSWNEQYF. Written as DNA, the CDR3 is TGTGCCAGCAGCTTCCGGACTAGCGGTTCTTGGAACGAGCAGTACTTC.

V is TRBV14 and J is TRBJ2-1, with D tentatively TRBD2 (5 bases). The V gene's germline CDR1 is SGHDN and CDR2 FVKESK. CDR3 length: 16 amino acids. V shed 5 bases and J shed 0 bases, with 14 bases lying between them. CDR3 nucleotide sequence: TGTGCCAGCAGCAAAACTAGGTGGAGCTCCTACAATGAGCAGTTCTTC. Its protein product is CASSKTRWSSYNEQFF.

Notes on this clone: This specimen includes other DNA sequences encoding the same CDR3. The chain links TRBV28 to TRBJ1-2, with 11 positions matching TRBD1. With V trimmed by 6 bases and J by 4 bases, 4 bases remained unmatched. Germline loops: CDR1 MDHEN, CDR2 SYDVKM. This CDR3 has 14 residues. The CDR3 loop reads CASSPGTGGYGYTF. DNA for the CDR3: TGTGCCAGCAGCCCCGGGACAGGGGGCTATGGCTACACCTTC.

This clone was seen more than once but under ten times. This same CDR3 is encoded by further DNA sequences in the sample. J is TRBJ2-7 and V is TRBV7-9, with D unclear. The V end lost 5 bases, the J end lost 0 bases, and 5 bases lay between the germline ends. Germline CDR1 is SEHNR and CDR2 is FQNEAQ (reference sequence). CDR3 size: 12 residues. The CDR3 coding sequence is TGTGCCAGCAGCCCTAGCTCCTACGAGCAGTACTTC. Residues: CASSPSSYEQYF.

There are a few counts of this clone. The chain carries TRBV7-9 and TRBJ1-2; 10 nucleotides line up with TRBD1. The CDR3 spans 15 residues. J was trimmed by 5 bases and V by 7 bases; bases with no gene match: 10. Germline CDR1 reads SEHNR; CDR2 reads FQNEAQ (reference sequence). The CDR3 DNA is TGTGCCAGCAACCCAACAGACAGGGGGCGTTATGGCTACACCTTC. Protein: CASNPTDRGRYGYTF.

The rearrangement joins TRBV11-3 to TRBJ2-1; 16 nucleotides align to TRBD2. Germline assignment: CDR1 SGHNT and CDR2 YENEEA. Losses at the gene ends were 5 bases for V and 6 bases for J; bases not matched to a gene: 7. The CDR3 spans 17 residues. The CDR3 sequence is CASSQGLAGGSSNEQFF. CDR3 in DNA: TGTGCCAGCAGCCAGGGACTAGCGGGAGGGAGTAGCAATGAGCAGTTCTTC.

J is TRBJ2-5 and V is TRBV10-3; 7 nucleotides agree with TRBD2. Germline CDR1 and CDR2: ENHRY and SYGVKD. The trim removed 2 bases at V and 1 base at J, leaving 1 base unmatched. The CDR3 sequence is 14 residues long. CDR3 region: CAISERGSQETQYF. As DNA, the CDR3 is TGTGCCATCAGTGAGCGCGGGAGCCAAGAGACCCAGTACTTC.

This clone was detected a few times. The chain links TRBV19 to TRBJ1-1; D is unresolved. Germline values: CDR1 LNHDA, CDR2 SQIVND (reference sequence). There are 14 residues in the CDR3. V was cut by 4 bases and J by 4 bases, with 13 bases left in between. CDR3: CASSRKFPGTEAFF. CDR3 bases: TGTGCCAGTAGTAGGAAGTTCCCAGGCACTGAAGCTTTCTTT.

The chain recombines TRBV4-1 with TRBJ1-5; 7 positions match TRBD1. The trim removed 0 bases at V and 2 bases at J, leaving 10 bases unmatched. Germline V gene data show CDR1 as MGHRA and CDR2 as YSYEKL. The CDR3 is 18 amino acids. Here the CDR3 DNA reads TGCGCCAGCAGCCAAGAGATTAGTAGGGGGCCGGGCAATCAGCCCCAGCATTTT. Amino acid sequence: CASSQEISRGPGNQPQHF.